This T cell receptor (beta chain) was recorded in a study of blood T cell repertoires in COVID-19 (dated by TCRdb to the early 2020s). For context, the study as a whole: Samples from collaborators originated in the United States, Italy and Spain and spanned both the acute and convalescent phases of COVID-19. The material from the prospective study consisted of cDNA or gDNA derived from T cells, B-cell-depleted T cells, or PBMCs. The dataset comprised deeply sampled blood TCRbeta repertoires from subjects exposed to, actively infected with, or recovered from COVID-19. A freely available public database, intended as a resource for researchers studying the immune response to SARS-CoV-2, is where the repertoires were released. Samples came from the ongoing ImmuneRACE study (first 160 participants) plus 1,254 subjects from 6 global collaborators. Sample metadata almost always included a de-identified subject ID, COVID-19 status, age in years and sex. Where available, HLA class I and class II types were obtained from metadata supplied by the sample provider rather than from assay-based typing. What the work shows at the level of the full study, not this receptor alone: The quantity of clinical and demographic metadata differed by source and by participant and was supplied without curation.

Whole blood was collected in K2EDTA tubes by collaborating institutions according to the institutions' own protocols. Collaborator samples were shipped for TCRbeta analysis as frozen whole blood, isolated PBMCs, or DNA extracted from either sample type. CDR1 and CDR2 (SGDLS, YYNGEE) derive from the germline V gene. The CDR3, from cysteine to phenylalanine, totals 16 residues. Just the 48-base CDR3 DNA is kept, in frame starting at base 1. For this chain, trimming is 4 bases at the V end and 5 bases at the J end, and the number of junction bases without a gene match is 13. Of note for this clone: This receptor's antigen is unknown. There are no base qualities to consult, and no much larger clone falls within one base.

The immunoSEQ Assay, a bias-controlled multiplex PCR, was used to amplify TCRbeta CDR3 regions from genomic DNA. The paper's data handling went like this. The number of nucleated cells in each sample was estimated by amplification of reference gene primers within the assay. Sequence reads were collapsed and filtered to measure the absolute abundance of every unique TCRbeta CDR3 rearrangement. For each sample, productive Simpson clonality was calculated as the square root of Simpson's diversity index across productive rearrangements. TCRdb's version of the immuneACCESS table is confined to in-frame rearrangements and falls short of the full clone set. An unresolved V gene accounts for under half of the shortfall where checked; the remainder is of unknown origin. V, J and clone size derive from that table, while D and trimming were established from the DNA sequence. The sample includes about 7,000 clones, with roughly 82% observed a single time. About 17% of the sample is in the top ten clones.

What was sequenced was peripheral blood. The TCR was taken from a woman aged 60-70 years with active COVID-19. The V and J segments used are TRBV9 and TRBJ1-1; TRBD1 fits 8 bases in the junction. The DNA sequence follows: TGTGCCAGCAGCTTAGGACAGGGACCCGGTCGAACTGAAGCTTTCTTT. Its coded protein is CASSLGQGPGRTEAFF.